These T cell receptor beta chains were read from a single sample in a study of Graves' ophthalmopathy and Graves' hyperthyroidism. TCRdb re-analysed the multiplex PCR reads in MiXCR, keeping a single row per CDR3 protein. Of 200,000 to 300,000 distinct CDR3 sequences in the sample, roughly 50% were seen once. Sequenced material: peripheral blood. The origin of the receptors is an adult man with Graves' ophthalmopathy. The CDR3 runs from the conserved cysteine through the conserved F or W. The order of the fields is V gene, J gene, CDR3 protein.

>TRBV4-1|TRBJ1-2
CASSQDVALRSIYGYTF
>TRBV24-1|TRBJ1-1
CATSDGRNEAFF
>TRBV25-1|TRBJ1-2
CASSGSRAGYGYTF
>TRBV7-2|.
CASRSPGTYYEQYF
>TRBV19|TRBJ1-1
CASSIQGSTEAFF
>TRBV4-1|TRBJ1-5
CASSQDITANQPQHF
>TRBV19|TRBJ1-1
CASSIRTGPTRNTEAFF
>TRBV3-1|TRBJ1-2
CASSQDLGSYGYTF
>TRBV20-1|TRBJ1-4
CSAPQNEKLFF
>TRBV7-9|TRBJ1-1
CASSYGGWTEAFF
>TRBV29-1|TRBJ2-7
CSLRVAYEQYF